The T cell receptor beta chain under discussion was sequenced for a study of blood T cell repertoires in COVID-19. Overall study: The cDNA or gDNA used as material had been derived from T cells, B-cell-depleted T cells, or PBMCs.

TCRdb's table, derived via immunoSEQ multiplex PCR, lists solely in-frame clones and lacks some. Seen here are about 440,000 clones, about 91% observed once, and the top ten hold around 12%. The sequenced material came from peripheral blood. The receptor comes from a woman aged 45-60 years with COVID-19, enrolled during active disease.

As DNA, the CDR3 is TGCAGCGTTGAAAGAGGGTTGAGTAGCTACACCTTC. Protein: CSVERGLSSYTF. The rearrangement uses TRBV29-1 and TRBJ1-2; D gene ambiguous. V was trimmed by 2 bases and J by 9 bases, leaving 13 bases between them. CDR3 length: 12 amino acids. CDR1 SQVTM and CDR2 ANQGSEA come from the germline V gene.